This T cell receptor beta chain was profiled in a study of T cells after yellow fever vaccination. Findings and caveats of the study: Most primary-vaccination clones reappeared after the booster (more than 95% CD4, roughly 88% CD8). Sorted repertoires could include abundant contaminating clonotypes from bulk cells.

For this clonotype: Its antigen is still unknown.

The CDR3 spans 11 residues. Germline V gene sequence: CDR1 LGHNT, CDR2 FRNRAP. The V end lost 1 base, the J end lost 6 bases, and 2 bases lay between the germline ends. The 5'RACE template-switching step produced TCR cDNA and added a universal primer site and UMIs. TCRdb redid the calling of the 5' RACE reads with MiXCR, one entry per CDR3 protein. The table lists roughly 350,000 distinct CDR3 sequences, roughly 4.3% of them singletons. This TCR derives from a man between 18 and 35 years old who received the YFV17D yellow fever vaccine. This chain joins TRBV12-5 and TRBJ2-3; no clear D. The specimen was PBMCs, collected 5 days after the yellow fever booster vaccination. The CDR3 region is CASGLADTQYF. For the CDR3, the DNA is TGTGCTAGTGGTTTGGCCGATACGCAGTATTTT.